Listed below are T cell receptor beta chains from one sample, sequenced in a study of shared clonotypes between healthy human individuals. Data came from immunoSEQ multiplex PCR; TCRdb stores just in-frame clones and leaves some out. The data contain some 2.3 million clones, roughly 93% of them singletons. The sample taken for sequencing was naive CD4+ T cells from PBMCs. The receptors stem from a man between 18 and 29 years old in good health. Some clones in this sample may be carry-over from other donors' samples. CDR3s include the opening cysteine and the closing phenylalanine or tryptophan. D genes are given only for firm matches. The size entry is marked missing in some rows and otherwise reads once, few, many or a size class.

j_gene | v_gene | abundance | d_gene | CDR3aa | CDR3nt
TRBJ2-2 | TRBV7-7 | . | . | CASSSQPTGSGELFF | TGTGCCAGCAGCTCTCAACCTACAGGGTCCGGGGAGCTGTTTTTT
TRBJ2-7 | TRBV14 | . | . | CASSQGRDVTIYEQYF | TGTGCCAGCAGCCAAGGCAGGGATGTAACGATCTACGAGCAGTACTTC
TRBJ1-2 | TRBV6-5 | . | . | CASSYSKVYGYTF | TGTGCCAGCAGTTACTCTAAGGTCTATGGCTACACCTTC
TRBJ1-2 | TRBV12-5 | few | TRBD1 | CASGRGQSYGYTF | TGTGCTAGTGGCCGGGGACAGTCGTATGGCTACACCTTC
TRBJ2-4 | TRBV27 | . | TRBD1 | CASSLLARTGEAKNIQYF | TGTGCCAGCAGTTTATTGGCGAGGACAGGGGAGGCCAAAAACATTCAGTACTTC
TRBJ1-2 | TRBV6-6 | . | . | CASSYQGRSYGYTF | TGTGCCAGCAGTTACCAGGGACGGAGCTATGGCTACACCTTC
TRBJ1-1 | TRBV2 | . | TRBD1 | CASETGPNTEAFF | TGTGCCAGCGAGACAGGGCCGAACACTGAAGCTTTCTTT
TRBJ1-5 | TRBV18 | . | . | CASSTVGPSNQPQHF | TGTGCCAGCTCAACGGTAGGTCCTAGCAATCAGCCCCAGCATTTT
TRBJ2-7 | TRBV7-2 | . | TRBD1 | CASSLGTGRYEQYF | TGTGCCAGCAGCTTGGGGACAGGCCGCTACGAGCAGTACTTC
TRBJ2-1 | TRBV6-5 | once | . | CASSRGPSAGNEQFF | TGTGCCAGCAGCCGCGGACCTTCCGCCGGGAATGAGCAGTTCTTC
TRBJ1-1 | TRBV7-3 | . | . | CASSFGRNTEAFF | TGTGCCAGCAGCTTTGGTCGAAACACTGAAGCTTTCTTT
TRBJ1-2 | TRBV7-2 | once | . | CASSSKGYGYTF | TGTGCCAGCAGCTCAAAGGGATATGGCTACACCTTC
TRBJ2-3 | TRBV11-2 | . | TRBD2 | CASSSTSGGPTDTQYF | TGTGCCAGCAGCTCAACTAGCGGGGGCCCCACAGATACGCAGTATTTT
TRBJ2-6 | TRBV5-1 | . | . | CASRRPGQFGANVLTF | TGCGCCAGCAGACGTCCTGGACAGTTTGGGGCCAACGTCCTGACTTTC
TRBJ1-5 | TRBV28 | . | TRBD1 | CASSWGQSSNQPQHF | TGTGCCAGCAGTTGGGGACAGAGTTCCAATCAGCCCCAGCATTTT
TRBJ1-1 | TRBV5-1 | . | . | CASSLYAGDTEAFF | TGCGCCAGCAGCTTGTACGCAGGGGACACTGAAGCTTTCTTT
TRBJ1-2 | TRBV13 | . | . | CASSLAAPGPSYGYTF | TGTGCCAGCAGCTTAGCAGCCCCGGGGCCGTCTTATGGCTACACCTTC
TRBJ1-3 | TRBV6-6 | . | . | CASNLQGGNTIYF | TGTGCCAGCAACTTACAAGGTGGAAACACCATATATTTT
TRBJ2-7 | TRBV6-1 | . | . | CASSEAGREQYF | TGTGCCAGCAGTGAAGCAGGGCGTGAGCAGTACTTC
TRBJ2-7 | TRBV28 | . | . | CASSFRKEQYF | TGTGCCAGCAGTTTTCGAAAGGAGCAGTACTTC
TRBJ2-7 | TRBV29-1 | . | TRBD1 | CSVRTGAAYEQYF | TGCAGCGTCCGAACAGGGGCGGCCTACGAGCAGTACTTC
TRBJ2-2 | TRBV18 | . | TRBD2 | CASSHSGRTRDDGELFF | TGTGCCAGCTCACATAGCGGGAGAACCCGCGATGACGGGGAGCTGTTTTTT
TRBJ2-5 | TRBV2 | . | . | CASSNQPTPEETQYF | TGTGCCAGCAGCAATCAGCCTACGCCAGAAGAGACCCAGTACTTC
TRBJ1-2 | TRBV5-6 | . | . | CASSAGGAGYTF | TGTGCCAGCAGCGCGGGCGGGGCGGGCTACACCTTC
TRBJ2-7 | TRBV6-5 | . | . | CASSYRHPSSYEQYF | TGTGCCAGCAGTTATCGACACCCGAGCTCCTACGAGCAGTACTTC
TRBJ2-1 | TRBV5-1 | . | . | CASSLIGASEQFF | TGCGCCAGCAGCTTAATAGGGGCTAGTGAGCAGTTCTTC
TRBJ2-1 | TRBV7-7 | . | . | CASSSGQYNEQFF | TGTGCCAGCAGCTCCGGACAGTACAATGAGCAGTTCTTC
TRBJ1-2 | TRBV15 | . | . | CATSRGGLGRGTF | TGTGCCACCAGCAGGGGGGGCCTTGGACGGGGAACCTTC
TRBJ2-1 | TRBV7-9 | . | . | CASSYPRDSHEQFF | TGTGCCAGCAGCTACCCCCGGGACTCCCATGAGCAGTTCTTC
TRBJ2-5 | TRBV5-1 | . | TRBD2 | CASSRGEGGETQYF | TGCGCCAGCAGCCGCGGGGAGGGTGGCGAGACCCAGTACTTC
TRBJ2-1 | TRBV6-5 | . | . | CASSYEGPYNEQFF | TGTGCCAGCAGTTATGAGGGGCCCTACAATGAGCAGTTCTTC
TRBJ1-2 | TRBV4-3 | . | . | CASSQGGGTAYGYTF | TGCGCCAGCAGCCAAGGAGGGGGAACAGCCTATGGCTACACCTTC
TRBJ2-3 | TRBV30 | . | . | CAWSESTDTQYF | TGTGCCTGGAGCGAATCCACAGATACGCAGTATTTT
TRBJ2-7 | TRBV14 | . | . | CASSQDWGSVPYEQYF | TGTGCCAGCAGCCAAGATTGGGGTAGCGTTCCCTACGAGCAGTACTTC
TRBJ1-6 | TRBV28 | . | TRBD1 | CASSLLPGQGITPLHF | TGTGCCAGCAGTTTACTACCTGGACAGGGGATAACACCCCTCCACTTT
TRBJ2-7 | TRBV29-1 | . | . | CSVEEGNREQYF | TGCAGCGTTGAAGAGGGTAATAGGGAGCAGTACTTC
TRBJ2-5 | TRBV27 | . | TRBD1 | CASRPLGQGRETQYF | TGTGCCAGCAGGCCATTGGGACAGGGAAGAGAGACCCAGTACTTC
TRBJ2-1 | TRBV28 | . | . | CASSTVGREQFF | TGTGCCAGCAGTACGGTTGGTCGTGAGCAGTTCTTC
TRBJ1-2 | TRBV13 | . | . | CASSQSGTGYGYTF | TGTGCCAGCAGCCAATCCGGGACGGGCTATGGCTACACCTTC
TRBJ2-3 | TRBV27 | . | . | CASSLRLLGADTQYF | TGTGCCAGCAGTTTACGGCTGCTTGGCGCAGATACGCAGTATTTT
TRBJ1-5 | TRBV28 | . | . | CATNYDYQPQHF | TGTGCCACTAACTACGATTACCAGCCCCAGCATTTT
TRBJ2-7 | TRBV28 | few | TRBD1 | CASSPRTGYGYEQYF | TGTGCCAGCAGTCCTAGGACAGGGTATGGCTACGAGCAGTACTTC
TRBJ2-1 | TRBV27 | . | . | CASSFGRPSFYNEQFF | TGTGCCAGCAGTTTCGGACGACCCAGCTTCTACAATGAGCAGTTCTTC
TRBJ1-4 | TRBV18 | . | . | CASSPQGGAANEKLFF | TGTGCCAGCTCACCGCAAGGGGGTGCGGCTAATGAAAAACTGTTTTTT
TRBJ1-1 | TRBV9 | . | . | CASSDSPNTEAFF | TGTGCCAGCAGCGACAGCCCGAACACTGAAGCTTTCTTT
TRBJ1-1 | TRBV9 | . | TRBD1 | CASSATSGGSRPNTEAFF | TGTGCCAGCAGCGCCACATCAGGGGGTAGTCGTCCGAACACTGAAGCTTTCTTT